This T cell receptor (beta chain) was sequenced during a study of control samples from healthy donors and cancer patients. This clone turned up a few times. The CDR3 extends over 15 amino acids. CDR1 and CDR2 from the germline V gene are SEHNR and FQNEAQ (reference sequence). V lost 0 bases and J 1 base, leaving 9 bases between the germline ends. Only in-frame clones appear in the TCRdb table, and some are missing; sequencing was by immunoSEQ multiplex PCR. The sample carries roughly 68,000 clones, around 80% recorded once. The sequenced material came from blood. This TCR was sampled from a man between 60 and 75 years old in good health. This chain uses TRBV7-9 with TRBJ2-5; no definite D call. The CDR3 DNA is TGTGCCAGCAGCTTAGCCGAGTACAGCCAAGAGACCCAGTACTTC. It encodes CASSLAEYSQETQYF.